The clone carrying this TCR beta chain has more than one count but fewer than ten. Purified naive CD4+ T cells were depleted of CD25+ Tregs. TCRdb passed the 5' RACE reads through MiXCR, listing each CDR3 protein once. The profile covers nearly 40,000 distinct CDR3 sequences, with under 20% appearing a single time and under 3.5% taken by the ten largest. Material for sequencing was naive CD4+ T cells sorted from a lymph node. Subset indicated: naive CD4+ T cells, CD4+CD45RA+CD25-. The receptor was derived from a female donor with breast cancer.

CDR3 loop: CASSLEQGNTEAFF. DNA of the CDR3: TGCGCCAGCAGCTTGGAGCAGGGGAACACTGAAGCTTTCTTT. The rearrangement links TRBV5-1 to TRBJ1-1; a weak D match, TRBD1 (5 bases). CDR3 length: 14 residues. The V gene's germline CDR1 is SGHRS and CDR2 YFSETQ. Trimming took 0 bases from V and 1 from J, leaving 7 bases between them. Full variable domain (missing parts from reference TRBV5-1 and TRBJ1-1): KAGVTQTPRYLIKTRGQQVTLSCSPISGHRSVSWYQQTPGQGLQFLFEYFSETQRNKGNFPGRFSGRQFSNSRSEMNVSTLELGDSALYLCASSLEQGNTEAFFGQGTRLTVV.